The present T cell receptor beta chain was sequenced within a study of T cell changes during pregnancy in multiple sclerosis. The protocol was immunoSEQ multiplex PCR, while the TCRdb copy is restricted to in-frame clones and leaves out a portion. The table records 75,000 to 95,000 clones, more than 90% of them present only once. V dropped 5 bases and J dropped 1; count of bases not matched to a gene: 8. The germline V gene encodes CDR1 MNHEY and CDR2 SMNVEV (reference sequence). The CDR3 is 16 amino acids. The rearrangement joins TRBV27 to TRBJ2-1; 7 bases align to TRBD2. The clonotype originates from a female donor with multiple sclerosis, enrolled in a pregnancy study. The specimen comprised peripheral blood, sampled in the first trimester of pregnancy. CDR3 protein: CASSPAASGSYNEQFF. The CDR3 bases are TGTGCCAGCAGTCCCGCGGCTAGCGGTTCCTACAATGAGCAGTTCTTC.